A single sample is the source of the 20 T cell receptor beta chains below, sequenced in a study of T cell responses to AZD1222 COVID-19 vaccine. Produced via immunoSEQ multiplex PCR; TCRdb's table is partial and in-frame only. This repertoire shows more than 85,000 clones, approximately 88% found once; its top ten account for around 15%. The source material was peripheral blood, sampled on day 0 of AZD1222 vaccination. The receptors were sampled from an adult in good health.

The chain links TRBV12-3 or TRBV12-4 to TRBJ1-2; no definite D call. With 5 bases removed from V and 4 bases from J, the gap between germline ends came to 5 bases. The CDR3 loop spans 11 amino acids. As DNA, the CDR3 is TGTGCCAGCAGTCACACCTATGGCTACACCTTC. Translating gives CASSHTYGYTF.

The chain has TRBV2 and TRBJ1-6; D unresolved. Per the germline V gene, CDR1 is SNHLY and CDR2 is FYNNEI. The V end was cut by 6 bases, the J end by 4 bases, with 7 bases between. The CDR3 covers 13 residues. The CDR3 reads CASRGAYNSPLHF. In DNA, the CDR3 is TGTGCCAGCAGGGGTGCGTATAATTCACCCCTCCACTTT.

V is TRBV6-4 and J is TRBJ1-5; D gene ambiguous. The CDR3 sequence is 13 residues long. CDR1 is MRHNA and CDR2 is SNTAGT in the germline V gene. V lost 5 bases, J lost 4 bases, and 9 bases lay in between. The CDR3 coding sequence is TGTGCCAGCAGTCCCGGCCGAAATCAGCCCCAGCATTTT. Translation: CASSPGRNQPQHF.

This sequence joins TRBV12-5 and TRBJ2-1; possible D gene TRBD2, 6 bases. CDR3 length: 15 residues. The germline gives CDR1 LGHNT, CDR2 FRNRAP. V lost 0 bases, J lost 7 bases, and 13 bases lay in between. The CDR3 spells CASGLVPVAGNEQFF. CDR3 sequence (DNA): TGTGCTAGTGGTTTGGTACCAGTGGCGGGAAATGAGCAGTTCTTC.

This CDR3 is CASSLGDYGYTF. CDR3 DNA: TGCGCCAGCAGCTTGGGGGACTATGGCTACACCTTC. This chain connects TRBV5-1 to TRBJ1-2; D is undetermined. Trimming took 0 bases from V and 3 from J, leaving 3 bases between them. Germline assignment: CDR1 SGHRS and CDR2 YFSETQ. The CDR3 has 12 amino acids.

The V and J genes are TRBV7-3 and TRBJ1-1; TRBD1 aligns across 8 bases. Germline CDR1 is SGHTA and CDR2 is FQGTGA. V lost 5 bases and J lost 8; bases outside the gene matches: 10. This CDR3 is 14 amino acids long. CDR3 DNA: TGTGCCAGCAGCCAAGGGACAGGAGGCGAAGAAGCTTTCTTT. This translates into CASSQGTGGEEAFF. The full variable domain, its missing parts supplied by reference TRBV7-3 and TRBJ1-1, is GAGVSQTPSNKVTEKGKYVELRCDPISGHTALYWYRQSLGQGPEFLIYFQGTGAADDSGLPNDRFFAVRPEGSVSTLKIQRTERGDSAVYLCASSQGTGGEEAFFGQGTRLTVV.

This clone has just one count. This chain links TRBV27 with TRBJ2-2, with 11 bases that match TRBD2. Germline CDR1 and CDR2: MNHEY and SMNVEV (reference sequence). The ends lost 6 bases at V and 3 bases at J; junction bases unmatched: 6. This CDR3 is built from 16 residues. DNA of the CDR3: TGTGCCAGCAGCCTACTAGCGGGAGCTTACACCGGGGAGCTGTTTTTT. Protein product: CASSLLAGAYTGELFF.

The V gene is TRBV2, the J gene TRBJ1-2, with D maybe TRBD1 (5 bases). The CDR3 is 12 amino acids. Trimming left V 7 bases short and J 5 bases short, with 11 bases between. Germline loops: CDR1 SNHLY, CDR2 FYNNEI. CDR3 sequence reads: CASTAKGYGYTF. The CDR3 nucleotides are TGTGCCAGCACTGCCAAGGGGTATGGCTACACCTTC.

This clone occurred once. The rearrangement links TRBV7-6 to TRBJ2-5; D is perhaps TRBD1 (5 bases). Trimming left V 1 base short and J 9 bases short, with 18 bases between. The CDR3 has 15 residues. CDR1 is SGHVS and CDR2 is FNYEAQ in the germline V gene. The CDR3 sequence is CASSLGGQTSMAQYF. The DNA for the CDR3 is TGTGCCAGCAGCTTAGGTGGACAAACCAGCATGGCCCAGTACTTC.

The chain uses TRBV14 and TRBJ2-2; D uncertain. The CDR3 consists of 13 residues. V was shortened by 1 base and J by 6 bases, with 6 bases between the two germline ends. CDR1 is SGHDN, CDR2 FVKESK, per germline. CDR3 protein: CASSQVDSGELFF. CDR3 sequence (DNA): TGTGCCAGCAGCCAAGTAGACTCCGGGGAGCTGTTTTTT. The full variable domain, in which reference TRBV14 and TRBJ2-2 provide the parts outside the CDR3, is EAGVTQFPSHSVIEKGQTVTLRCDPISGHDNLYWYRRVMGKEIKFLLHFVKESKQDESGMPNNRFLAERTGGTYSTLKVQPAELEDSGVYFCASSQVDSGELFFGEGSRLTVL.

CDR3 sequence: CATSDFLAGGRADTQYF. Here the CDR3 DNA reads TGTGCCACCAGTGATTTCTTAGCGGGGGGAAGGGCAGATACGCAGTATTTT. This sequence joins TRBV24-1 and TRBJ2-3; 10 positions match TRBD2. The germline V gene encodes CDR1 KGHDR and CDR2 SFDVKD. This CDR3 comprises 17 residues. Trimming removed 1 base from V and 4 bases from J; junction bases left unmatched: 7.

V usage is TRBV30 and J usage is TRBJ1-3; TRBD1 matches at 8 bases. Germline CDR1 is GTSNPN and CDR2 is SVGIG (reference sequence). The CDR3 covers 15 residues. V lost 5 bases to trimming and J lost 0 bases; unmatched junction nucleotides: 6. CDR3 in amino acids: CAWGDRPVSGNTIYF. In nucleotides, the CDR3 is TGTGCCTGGGGGGACAGGCCCGTCTCTGGAAACACCATATATTTT.

V is TRBV15 and J is TRBJ1-3, with D perhaps matching TRBD1 (5 bases). Per germline, CDR1 LNHNV and CDR2 YYDKDF (reference sequence). The length of the CDR3 is 17 residues. Trimming shortened V by 1 base and J by 0 bases, and 13 bases separated the two germline ends. The CDR3 spells CATSRVGGASSGNTIYF. In DNA, the CDR3 is TGTGCCACCAGCAGAGTGGGGGGTGCGAGCTCTGGAAACACCATATATTTT.

This sequence joins TRBV15 and TRBJ2-1; D is ambiguous. Between the trimmed V and J ends, which lost 0 bases and 6 bases, there was a span of 12 bases. Germline V lookup: CDR1 LNHNV, CDR2 YYDKDF (reference sequence). The CDR3 contains 15 residues. CDR3 amino acids: CATSRDPGRFNEQFF. The DNA for the CDR3 is TGTGCCACCAGCAGAGACCCCGGAAGATTCAATGAGCAGTTCTTC. The whole variable domain, remainder taken from reference TRBV15 and TRBJ2-1, is DAMVIQNPRYQVTQFGKPVTLSCSQTLNHNVMYWYQQKSSQAPKLLFHYYDKDFNNEADTPDNFQSRRPNTSFCFLDIRSPGLGDTAMYLCATSRDPGRFNEQFFGPGTRLTVL.

The rearrangement joins TRBV28 to TRBJ1-5; D ambiguous. V dropped 2 bases and J dropped 0 bases, with 8 bases sitting between them. CDR1 and CDR2 (germline): MDHEN, SYDVKM. The CDR3 has 15 amino acids. CDR3: CASSLSLGSNQPQHF. Written as DNA, the CDR3 is TGTGCCAGCAGTTTAAGTCTGGGTAGCAATCAGCCCCAGCATTTT.

This sequence joins TRBV27 and TRBJ1-1, with D unresolved. The germline gives CDR1 MNHEY, CDR2 SMNVEV (reference sequence). CDR3 size: 14 residues. V dropped 0 bases and J dropped 7 bases, with 12 bases sitting between them. CDR3 protein: CASSLSYGRDEAFF. The CDR3, as DNA: TGTGCCAGCAGTTTATCTTACGGACGGGATGAAGCTTTCTTT.

The chain recombines TRBV19 with TRBJ2-5; possible D gene TRBD2, 5 bases. V dropped 7 bases and J dropped 3 bases, with 12 bases sitting between them. Germline CDR1 LNHDA, CDR2 SQIVND (reference sequence). The CDR3 is 13 residues long. CDR3 protein: CASKRQNKETQYF. CDR3 DNA: TGTGCCAGTAAGCGGCAGAACAAAGAGACCCAGTACTTC. Full variable domain (rest looked up from reference TRBV19 and TRBJ2-5): DGGITQSPKYLFRKEGQNVTLSCEQNLNHDAMYWYRQDPGQGLRLIYYSQIVNDFQKGDIAEGYSVSREKKESFPLTVTSAQKNPTAFYLCASKRQNKETQYFGPGTRLLVL.

The J gene is TRBJ1-1, the V gene TRBV13, with D perhaps matching TRBD1 (5 bases). The CDR3 runs 13 residues. V was cut by 5 bases and J by 5 bases, with 12 bases left in between. From germline, CDR1 is PRHDT and CDR2 FYEKMQ (reference sequence). CDR3 amino acids: CASSPDRLTEAFF. DNA for the CDR3: TGTGCCAGCAGCCCCGACAGATTGACTGAAGCTTTCTTT.

J is TRBJ2-2 and V is TRBV6-2 or TRBV6-3; 11 bases map to TRBD2. Trimming removed 2 bases from V and 4 bases from J; junction bases left unmatched: 3. Germline CDR1 reads MNHEY; CDR2 reads SVGEGT. The CDR3 runs to 16 residues. The CDR3 here is CASSYPGLAATGELFF. CDR3 DNA sequence: TGTGCCAGCAGTTACCCGGGACTAGCGGCCACCGGGGAGCTGTTTTTT.

This clone was picked up one time. The chain uses TRBV12-3 or TRBV12-4 and TRBJ2-1; D uncertain. The CDR3 extends over 11 amino acids. The V gene lost 1 base and the J gene lost 7 bases, with 2 bases spanning the gap. This CDR3 reads CASSLGNEQFF. The CDR3 DNA follows: TGTGCCAGCAGTTTAGGAAATGAGCAGTTCTTC.